The 8 T cell receptor beta chains below all came from one sample that was sequenced in a study of response to subunit inactivated influenza vaccine. One entry per CDR3 protein, called by TCRdb with MiXCR from the RT-PCR reads. In the table there are about 500,000 distinct CDR3 sequences, about 15% of which are singletons. The starting material was CD4+ T cells sorted from PBMCs, obtained roughly 24 months after vaccination. The receptors here all came from a man aged 45 to 75 who received an inactivated influenza vaccine.

This clonotype came up a few times. The chain employs TRBV12-3 or TRBV12-4 and TRBJ2-7; the D gene is possibly TRBD2 (5 bases). CDR3 length equals 14 residues. Trimming removed 1 base from V and 5 bases from J, with 12 bases in between. The CDR3, as DNA: TGTGCCAGCAGTTTAGGGGGTTTAGCGCACGAGCAGTACTTC. It encodes CASSLGGLAHEQYF.

This clonotype came up many times. The chain carries TRBV6-5 and TRBJ1-6; no reliable D call. The germline CDR1 and CDR2 sequences are MNHEY and SVGAGI. The CDR3 totals 15 residues. V was clipped by 3 bases and J by 4 bases, with 10 bases between them. Here the CDR3 reads CASSYDPQYNSPLHF. CDR3 coding DNA: TGTGCCAGCAGTTATGACCCGCAGTATAATTCACCCCTCCACTTT.

This chain links TRBV5-1 with TRBJ2-7; 9 positions match TRBD2. The germline CDR1 and CDR2 sequences are SGHRS and YFSETQ. V lost 2 bases and J lost 7; bases outside the gene matches: 7. The CDR3 is made up of 14 amino acids. CDR3 nucleotide sequence: TGCGCCAGCAGCTTTGGCGGGAGGGCCGAGGAGCAGTACTTC. It specifies CASSFGGRAEEQYF.

This clonotype was seen only a few times. The CDR3 bases are TGTGCCAGCAGCCCCCCCCAGGGATATGAGCAGTACTTC. It encodes CASSPPQGYEQYF. The rearrangement joins TRBV7-9 to TRBJ2-7; TRBD1 might be the D (5 bases). Germline V gene sequence: CDR1 SEHNR, CDR2 FQNEAQ (reference sequence). The V and J ends lost 5 bases and 7 bases respectively, with 15 bases between them. The CDR3 is 13 amino acids.

This clonotype occurred a few times. The chain joins TRBV29-1 to TRBJ2-3, with 12 nucleotides matching TRBD2. CDR1 SQVTM and CDR2 ANQGSEA come from the germline V gene. The CDR3 runs 15 residues. The junction had 3 bases not matched to a gene; V was cut back by 4 bases and J by 1 base. The CDR3 coding sequence is TGCAGCGTTGTACTAGCGGGAGGCCGCACAGATACGCAGTATTTT. It translates to CSVVLAGGRTDTQYF.

This clonotype has a handful of counts. The V gene is TRBV29-1, the J gene TRBJ2-1; 10 bases line up with TRBD1. This CDR3 spans 13 amino acids. V gave up 7 bases and J gave up 4 bases; unmatched junction bases: 4. Germline assignment: CDR1 SQVTM and CDR2 ANQGSEA. The DNA for the CDR3 is TGCAGCGATGTGGGACAGGGGTACAATGAGCAGTTCTTC. Its protein is CSDVGQGYNEQFF.

This chain joins TRBV7-9 and TRBJ2-1, with D possibly being TRBD1 (5 bases). V was trimmed by 5 bases and J by 4 bases, leaving 15 bases between them. The CDR3 extends over 15 amino acids. Looked up from germline, CDR1 is SEHNR and CDR2 is FQNEAQ (reference sequence). CDR3 in amino acids: CASSPWGQGYNEQFF. Here the CDR3 DNA reads TGTGCCAGCAGCCCATGGGGCCAGGGTTACAATGAGCAGTTCTTC.

This chain links TRBV4-2 with TRBJ1-2; D unresolved. Trimming removed 4 bases at V and 0 bases at J, with 12 bases between. Germline V gene sequence: CDR1 LGHNA, CDR2 YNFKEQ. This CDR3 is built from 15 residues. CDR3 residues: CASSPSERTNYGYTF. Here the CDR3 DNA reads TGTGCCAGCAGCCCAAGTGAGCGTACTAACTATGGCTACACCTTC.